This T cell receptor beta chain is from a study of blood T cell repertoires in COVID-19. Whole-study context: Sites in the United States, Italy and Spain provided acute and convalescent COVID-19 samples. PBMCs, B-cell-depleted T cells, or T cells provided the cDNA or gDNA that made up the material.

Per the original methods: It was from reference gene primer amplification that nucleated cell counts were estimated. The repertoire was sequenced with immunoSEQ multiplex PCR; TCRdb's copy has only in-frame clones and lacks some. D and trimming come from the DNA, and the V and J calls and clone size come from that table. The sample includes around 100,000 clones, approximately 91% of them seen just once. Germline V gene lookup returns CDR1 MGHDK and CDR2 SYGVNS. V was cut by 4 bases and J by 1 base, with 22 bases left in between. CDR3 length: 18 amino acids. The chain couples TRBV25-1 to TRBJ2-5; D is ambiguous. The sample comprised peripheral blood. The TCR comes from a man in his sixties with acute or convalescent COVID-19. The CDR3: CASSALTPPGYAQETQYF. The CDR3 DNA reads TGTGCCAGCAGTGCTCTTACCCCCCCAGGTTATGCCCAAGAGACCCAGTACTTC.